Here is one T cell receptor (beta chain) with its context. Its antigen is as yet unknown. Other DNA sequences within the sample encode an identical CDR3. The germline V gene encodes CDR1 SGDLS and CDR2 YYNGEE. V was shortened by 2 bases and J by 4 bases, with 9 bases between the two germline ends. This CDR3 contains 13 residues. CD45RO-negative CD8 cells positively selected for CCR7 made up the naive population, which excluded terminally differentiated effector memory CD45RA+ cells. This sample was taken from a study of shared clonotypes between healthy human individuals. Whole-study findings and limits: Blood was the only sampled material, and tissue repertoires likely differ.

Repertoires were generated with immunoSEQ multiplex PCR, while TCRdb's copy carries only in-frame clones and drops some. The data contain 1.5 million to 2.5 million clones, about 95% of them singletons. This chain joins TRBV9 and TRBJ1-1; D call uncertain. Sequenced input: naive CD8+ T cells sorted from blood. The clonotype was recovered from a man between 18 and 29 years old in good health. The CDR3 region has the DNA TGTGCCAGCAGCGTTGGGGAGACCACTGAAGCTTTCTTT. Its protein is CASSVGETTEAFF.